The 27 T cell receptor beta chains below were found in one sample sequenced in a study of identical twins. TCRdb recomputed calls from the 5' RACE reads with MiXCR, one row per CDR3 protein. Here the sample spans 350,000 to 500,000 distinct CDR3 sequences, about 18% being singletons. Source material: naive T cells sorted from blood. All receptors derive from a middle-aged man in good health.

This clonotype was observed a handful of times. The chain employs TRBV10-1 and TRBJ2-5; D is undetermined. The V end lost 0 bases, the J end lost 5 bases, and 16 bases lay between the germline ends. This CDR3 is 16 amino acids long. CDR1 and CDR2 (germline): WNHNN, SYGVQD (reference sequence). CDR3 protein: CASSESPPKFGETQYF. Written as DNA, the CDR3 is TGCGCCAGCAGTGAGTCGCCCCCTAAGTTCGGCGAGACCCAGTACTTC.

The chain employs TRBV7-3 and TRBJ2-2; 10 bases fit TRBD2. Unmatched junction bases numbered 13, after V lost 5 bases and J lost 4 bases. The germline V gene encodes CDR1 SGHTA and CDR2 FQGTGA. The CDR3 covers 18 residues. CDR3 sequence: CASSTTRRLAGATGELFF. The CDR3 DNA sequence: TGTGCCAGCAGCACCACCAGGCGTCTAGCGGGAGCCACCGGGGAGCTGTTTTTT. Full variable domain (missing parts from reference TRBV7-3 and TRBJ2-2): GAGVSQTPSNKVTEKGKYVELRCDPISGHTALYWYRQSLGQGPEFLIYFQGTGAADDSGLPNDRFFAVRPEGSVSTLKIQRTERGDSAVYLCASSTTRRLAGATGELFFGEGSRLTVL.

This clonotype was found many times. The J gene is TRBJ2-7, the V gene TRBV20-1; D possibly uses TRBD1 or TRBD2 (5 bases each). V was trimmed by 6 bases and J by 3 bases, leaving 15 bases between them. CDR1 and CDR2 from the germline V gene are DFQATT and SNEGSKA (reference sequence). This CDR3 spans 13 amino acids. Here the CDR3 reads CSAFVRDLYEQYF. The CDR3 bases are TGCAGTGCCTTCGTCAGGGACCTCTACGAGCAGTACTTC.

This clonotype was seen only a few times. The chain employs TRBV7-3 and TRBJ2-1; TRBD2 matches at 7 bases. The V gene's germline CDR1 is SGHTA and CDR2 FQGTGA. The CDR3 totals 17 residues. Germline trimming cut 3 bases from V and 6 bases from J; bases unmatched to any gene: 14. The CDR3 region has the DNA TGTGCCAGCAGCTTTTGCGAATTGGGCGGGAGTTGCAATGAGCAGTTCTTC. Translating it yields CASSFCELGGSCNEQFF.

This clonotype was detected ten times or more. The chain combines TRBV6-1 with TRBJ1-5, with TRBD1 identical over 7 bases. The V segment lost 4 bases and the J segment 3 bases; nucleotides outside the gene matches: 3. The CDR3 sequence is 14 residues long. The germline gives CDR1 MNHNS, CDR2 SASEGT. CDR3 nucleotides: TGTGCCAGCAGTGGACAGGGATACAATCAGCCCCAGCATTTT. Translating gives CASSGQGYNQPQHF.

This clonotype was detected many times. The gene calls are TRBV29-1 and TRBJ1-2; D gene unclear. With 0 bases removed from V and 4 bases from J, the gap between germline ends came to 18 bases. The CDR3 is 16 residues long. Germline V gene lookup returns CDR1 SQVTM and CDR2 ANQGSEA. The CDR3, as DNA: TGCAGCGTTGAAGAAGGGAGGATCGCCTCTAGCTATGGCTACACCTTC. It encodes CSVEEGRIASSYGYTF.

In this sample, this clonotype turned up many times. This chain links TRBV7-2 with TRBJ2-4; 9 bases line up with TRBD1. CDR1 is SGHTA and CDR2 is FQGNSA in the germline V gene. The CDR3 length is 14 residues. The trim removed 6 bases at V and 4 bases at J, leaving 4 bases unmatched. The CDR3 sequence is CASRTDRGKNIQYF. The CDR3 region has the DNA TGTGCCAGCAGAACAGACAGGGGGAAAAACATTCAGTACTTC.

This clonotype was observed a handful of times. The chain recombines TRBV12-3 or TRBV12-4 with TRBJ1-3; D is possibly TRBD1 (5 bases). Trimming cost V 5 bases and J 2 bases, with 13 bases left between them. The CDR3 extends over 15 amino acids. The DNA for the CDR3 is TGTGCCAGCAGTCGGGACCGAGTCCCTGGAAACACCATATATTTT. Translating gives CASSRDRVPGNTIYF.

The chain recombines TRBV20-1 with TRBJ2-2; unclear D gene. V was trimmed by 0 bases and J by 0 bases, leaving 11 bases between them. CDR1 DFQATT and CDR2 SNEGSKA come from the germline V gene (reference sequence). The CDR3 totals 16 residues. The CDR3 DNA follows: TGCAGTGCTAGAGACCTCAGATTAGCGAACACCGGGGAGCTGTTTTTT. Encoded protein: CSARDLRLANTGELFF.

This clonotype was seen just once. The J gene is TRBJ2-4, the V gene TRBV20-1; D possibly corresponds to TRBD2 (6 bases). Germline V lookup: CDR1 DFQATT, CDR2 SNEGSKA (reference sequence). Trimming took off 0 bases at V and 2 bases at J, with 23 bases between the two ends. CDR3 length equals 19 residues. The CDR3 sequence: CSARDTGSRRAWTKNIQYF. DNA for the CDR3: TGCAGTGCTAGAGATACTGGGTCAAGGAGGGCTTGGACCAAAAACATTCAGTACTTC.

The J gene is TRBJ1-3, the V gene TRBV6-5; no clear D. Trimming took 0 bases from V and 0 from J, leaving 6 bases between them. The CDR3 loop spans 15 amino acids. The germline CDR1 and CDR2 sequences are MNHEY and SVGAGI. The CDR3 bases are TGTGCCAGCAGTTACTCGTCACTCTCTGGAAACACCATATATTTT. Amino acid sequence: CASSYSSLSGNTIYF.

This clonotype was picked up many times. This chain joins TRBV6-5 and TRBJ1-5, with unresolved D. The V end lost 0 bases, the J end lost 4 bases, and 16 bases lay between the germline ends. The length of the CDR3 is 17 residues. Germline CDR1 MNHEY, CDR2 SVGAGI. CDR3 bases: TGTGCCAGCAGTTACTCGAGTGCCACAGTCGGTAATCAGCCCCAGCATTTT. Translation: CASSYSSATVGNQPQHF.

This clonotype occurred a few times. This sequence joins TRBV12-3 or TRBV12-4 and TRBJ2-7; TRBD1 is a possible D gene (6 bases). This CDR3 is built from 14 residues. Trimming stripped 5 bases from V and 3 bases from J, with 14 bases between. Here the CDR3 reads CASSTSGTSYEQYF. The CDR3 region has the DNA TGTGCCAGCAGTACATCCGGGACAAGCTACGAGCAGTACTTC.

This clonotype was found a few times. The chain carries TRBV29-1 and TRBJ2-5, with D maybe TRBD1 (6 bases). CDR1 is SQVTM, CDR2 ANQGSEA, per germline. The CDR3 sequence is 15 residues long. Between the trimmed V and J ends, which lost 6 bases and 2 bases, there was a span of 19 bases. The CDR3 loop reads CSVPSRGHAQETQYF. The CDR3 nucleotides are TGCAGCGTCCCCTCCAGGGGACATGCACAAGAGACCCAGTACTTC.

This clonotype was recorded a few times. The chain is built from TRBV29-1 and TRBJ1-1; 10 positions agree with TRBD1. CDR1 and CDR2 (germline): SQVTM, ANQGSEA. Trimming at V came to 2 bases and at J to 0 bases, leaving 3 bases not matched to a gene. The CDR3 is 15 amino acids. In nucleotides, the CDR3 is TGCAGCGTTGAAAGGACAGGGGGGTTGAACACTGAAGCTTTCTTT. Its protein product is CSVERTGGLNTEAFF.

In its sample, this clonotype was seen a few times. The chain is built from TRBV20-1 and TRBJ2-7; 8 positions agree with TRBD2. Germline V lookup: CDR1 DFQATT, CDR2 SNEGSKA (reference sequence). The CDR3 runs 15 residues. J gave up 7 bases and V 6 bases, and 17 bases lay outside the gene matches. The CDR3 DNA reads TGCAGTGCCAAGCGACCGGGACTAGGGGCTAGGGAGCAGTACTTC. Translated, it gives CSAKRPGLGAREQYF.

This clonotype was seen more than once but under ten times. The chain has TRBV18 and TRBJ2-7; TRBD1 matches 7 bases. CDR3 length: 14 amino acids. Germline V lookup: CDR1 KGHSH, CDR2 LQKENI. The junction had 5 bases not matched to a gene; V was cut back by 1 base and J by 5 bases. CDR3 sequence reads: CASSPLQGTHEQYF. CDR3 sequence (DNA): TGTGCCAGCTCACCACTACAGGGGACCCACGAGCAGTACTTC.

This clonotype was observed many times. The genes are TRBV12-3 or TRBV12-4 and TRBJ2-3; a possible D gene is TRBD2 (6 bases). This CDR3 has 15 residues. The V end was cut by 3 bases, the J end by 0 bases, with 10 bases between. DNA for the CDR3: TGTGCCAGCAGTTTGTTCGCGGGGAGCACAGATACGCAGTATTTT. It codes for CASSLFAGSTDTQYF.

V is TRBV20-1 and J is TRBJ2-1, with 15 nucleotides matching TRBD2. This CDR3 has 16 amino acids. Per the germline V gene, CDR1 is DFQATT and CDR2 is SNEGSKA (reference sequence). V gave up 5 bases and J gave up 2 bases; unmatched junction bases: 4. The CDR3 loop reads CSAPRTSGRAYNEQFF. For the CDR3, the DNA is TGCAGTGCTCCCCGGACTAGCGGGAGGGCCTACAATGAGCAGTTCTTC.

This sequence joins TRBV21-1 and TRBJ1-1; the table names TRBD1, a call not compared with the DNA. TRBV21-1 is a recognized pseudogene. The CDR3 spans 15 residues. The CDR3 loop is CASRPQGVKRIVAFF. For the CDR3, the DNA is TGTGCCAGCAGACCACAGGGGGTGAAGAGGATTGTAGCTTTCTTT.

This clonotype was seen ten or more times. The rearrangement links TRBV20-1 to TRBJ2-1, with TRBD2 matching 7 bases. Germline lookup yields CDR1 DFQATT and CDR2 SNEGSKA (reference sequence). The CDR3 sequence is 14 residues long. The junction had 8 bases not matched to a gene; V was cut back by 3 bases and J by 6 bases. The CDR3 DNA reads as TGCAGTGCTAGTGACCAGCGGGGACCCAATGAGCAGTTCTTC. Its translation is CSASDQRGPNEQFF.

CDR3 loop: CASSQESRYEQYF. DNA for the CDR3: TGTGCCAGCAGCCAAGAGAGCCGCTACGAGCAGTACTTC. The chain has TRBV4-2 and TRBJ2-7; D gene unclear. The CDR3 totals 13 residues. The V end was cut by 0 bases, the J end by 3 bases, with 6 bases between. From germline, CDR1 is LGHNA and CDR2 YNFKEQ.

This clonotype was seen only once. This chain joins TRBV20-1 and TRBJ2-7, with 7 bases lining up with TRBD1. With V trimmed by 0 bases and J by 6 bases, 11 bases remained unmatched. The germline V gene has CDR1 DFQATT and CDR2 SNEGSKA (reference sequence). The CDR3 sequence is 15 residues long. CDR3 nucleotide sequence: TGCAGTGCTAGAGATCCAGGCAGGGGGTTTGGCGAGCAGTACTTC. It yields the protein CSARDPGRGFGEQYF.

This clonotype has only a few counts. The rearrangement uses TRBV7-9 and TRBJ2-5, with D perhaps matching TRBD1 (7 bases). The CDR3 totals 15 residues. Trimming took 5 bases from V and 5 from J, leaving 18 bases between them. Germline values: CDR1 SEHNR, CDR2 FQNEAQ (reference sequence). The CDR3 here is CASSPPSRGAETQYF. As DNA, the CDR3 is TGTGCCAGCAGCCCCCCCAGCAGGGGGGCCGAGACCCAGTACTTC. Supplemented by reference TRBV7-9 and TRBJ2-5, the full variable domain reads DTGVSQNPRHKITKRGQNVTFRCDPISEHNRLYWYRQTLGQGPEFLTYFQNEAQLEKSRLLSDRFSAERPKGSFSTLEIQRTEQGDSAMYLCASSPPSRGAETQYFGPGTRLLVL.

This clonotype was seen a handful of times. V usage is TRBV4-2 and J usage is TRBJ1-1; no clear D gene. The germline V gene has CDR1 LGHNA and CDR2 YNFKEQ. This CDR3 is 15 amino acids long. Trimming pared 7 bases from V and 5 bases from J, leaving 20 bases between. CDR3 region: CASTRSRDRGTEAFF. DNA of the CDR3: TGTGCCAGCACCCGGTCCCGGGATAGAGGAACTGAAGCTTTCTTT.

CDR3 in DNA: TGTGCCAGCAGCCCTACGGGGGATGATACGCAGTATTTT. Protein: CASSPTGDDTQYF. The gene calls are TRBV9 and TRBJ2-3; possible D gene TRBD2, 6 bases. Germline V CDR1 and CDR2: SGDLS, YYNGEE. CDR3 length: 13 amino acids. V lost 4 bases and J 6 bases, leaving 12 bases between the germline ends.

This chain links TRBV4-2 with TRBJ2-4; D is ambiguous. Germline-derived CDR1 and CDR2 are LGHNA and YNFKEQ. The CDR3 contains 13 residues. V lost 0 bases to trimming and J lost 10 bases, with 10 bases between them. CDR3: CASSQEGHLIQYF. The CDR3 DNA reads as TGTGCCAGCAGCCAAGAAGGCCACCTTATTCAGTACTTC.